One and the same sample provided the 10 T cell receptor beta chains below, sequenced in a study of T cell repertoires in cytomegalovirus infection. Antigens of these TCRs are unknown. TCRdb reprocessed the reads via MiXCR and lists one record per CDR3 protein. In the table there are 650,000 to 900,000 distinct CDR3 sequences, about 27% of which are singletons. Sequencing used cultured CD8+ T cells from PBMCs, obtained from culture after CMV antigen stimulation. The receptor set was obtained from a human donor in good health (CMV status not recorded). Some clones in this sample may be carry-over from other donors' samples.

This clonotype showed up many times. The J gene is TRBJ2-7, the V gene TRBV7-4; 7 nucleotides align to TRBD1. After removal of 5 bases from V and 2 bases from J, the junction contained 6 bases not matched to a gene. Germline V CDR1 and CDR2: SGHVT, SQSDAQ. The CDR3 totals 14 residues. CDR3 nucleotide sequence: TGTGCCAGCAGCCACCAGGGGGTCCCCTACGAGCAGTACTTC. Its translation is CASSHQGVPYEQYF.

The chain joins TRBV28 to TRBJ2-7; tentative D call: TRBD2 (6 bases). This CDR3 spans 11 amino acids. V was clipped by 7 bases and J by 6 bases, with 10 bases between them. Germline V gives CDR1 MDHEN, CDR2 SYDVKM. The CDR3 loop is CASTEGGEQYV. The DNA of the CDR3 is TGTGCCAGCACGGAGGGAGGCGAGCAGTACGTC.

This chain links TRBV6-5 with TRBJ1-1; 7 bases are a match to TRBD1. Trimming removed 4 bases from V and 6 bases from J; junction bases left unmatched: 8. The CDR3 is 14 residues long. Germline CDR1 and CDR2: MNHEY and SVGAGI. CDR3 in amino acids: CASSLTGVHPEAFF. CDR3 nucleotide sequence: TGTGCCAGCAGTTTAACAGGGGTTCATCCTGAAGCTTTCTTT.

The chain links TRBV6-6 to TRBJ2-1, with a possible D match to TRBD1 (6 bases). Germline values: CDR1 MNHNY, CDR2 SVGAGI (reference sequence). V was shortened by 1 base and J by 9 bases, with 19 bases between the two germline ends. The CDR3 spans 16 residues. DNA for the CDR3: TGTGCCAGCAGTTACTTTAGTACTCCAGGGGTCGGTGAGCAGTTCTTC. Amino acid sequence: CASSYFSTPGVGEQFF.

The J gene is TRBJ1-3, the V gene TRBV10-3, with no clear D. In germline, CDR1 is ENHRY, CDR2 SYGVKD. V lost 7 bases, J lost 2 bases, and 12 bases lay in between. The CDR3 is 14 amino acids. The CDR3 spells CAITSSDAGNTIYF. The CDR3 region has the DNA TGTGCCATCACTTCGTCGGACGCTGGAAACACCATATATTTT.

The chain has TRBV20-1 and TRBJ1-2, with 8 bases lining up with TRBD1. V shed 6 bases, J shed 0 bases, and the junction held 3 bases outside the gene matches. Germline CDR1 DFQATT, CDR2 SNEGSKA (reference sequence). The CDR3 has 13 amino acids. CDR3 DNA: TGCAGTGCAGAGGACAGGGCTAACTATGGCTACACCTTC. Translation: CSAEDRANYGYTF.

This clonotype was seen ten or more times. The J gene is TRBJ1-1, the V gene TRBV5-1, with D perhaps TRBD1 (6 bases). CDR3 length: 15 amino acids. Germline V CDR1 and CDR2: SGHRS, YFSETQ. V lost 4 bases to trimming and J lost 4 bases, with 17 bases between them. The chain's CDR3 is CASSQTGHLSTEAFF. The CDR3 bases are TGCGCCAGCAGCCAAACGGGACATCTCAGCACTGAAGCTTTCTTT.

V gene TRBV15 combines with J gene TRBJ2-7; D call uncertain. Germline V CDR1 and CDR2: LNHNV, YYDKDF (reference sequence). Trimming took off 1 base at V and 0 bases at J, with 10 bases between the two ends. The CDR3 extends over 15 amino acids. Written as DNA, the CDR3 is TGTGCCACCAGCAGAGGGACGGCCAGCTCCTACGAGCAGTACTTC. It specifies CATSRGTASSYEQYF.

The chain has TRBV7-2 and TRBJ2-4, with D perhaps TRBD2 (6 bases). V shed 5 bases and J shed 10 bases, with 12 bases lying between them. The CDR3 sequence is 12 residues long. Per the germline V gene, CDR1 is SGHTA and CDR2 is FQGNSA. The CDR3 DNA follows: TGTGCCAGCAGCCGCCCCCGGGAGATTCAGTACTTC. Its translation: CASSRPREIQYF.

V gene TRBV2 combines with J gene TRBJ2-1; 11 bases line up with TRBD2. The CDR3 contains 16 residues. The V segment lost 2 bases and the J segment 10 bases; nucleotides outside the gene matches: 10. The germline CDR1 and CDR2 sequences are SNHLY and FYNNEI. CDR3 DNA sequence: TGTGCCAGCAGTGAAAATCTAGCGGGGGGCCAGTGGGAGCAGTTCTTC. It yields the protein CASSENLAGGQWEQFF.